Presented here are 24 T cell receptor beta chains from one specimen sequenced in a study of CD8+ T cells in alopecia areata. Sequencing used cDNA as its template, made by extracting RNA and reverse transcribing it. Repertoires were generated with immunoSEQ multiplex PCR, while TCRdb's copy carries only in-frame clones and drops some. Of over 120,000 clones in the sample, approximately 50% were seen once. The input for sequencing was CD4+ T cells sorted from blood, taken at week 0. These receptors all come from a human donor with alopecia areata.

The rearrangement joins TRBV4-1 to TRBJ1-1; TRBD1 matches 8 bases. The CDR3 contains 16 residues. The germline V gene has CDR1 MGHRA and CDR2 YSYEKL. V lost 0 bases to trimming and J lost 9 bases; unmatched junction nucleotides: 12. Here the CDR3 reads CASSQDTGQGNNKAFF. The CDR3, as DNA: TGCGCCAGCAGCCAAGATACTGGACAGGGAAACAACAAAGCTTTCTTT.

This clone was picked up many times. The chain uses TRBV7-9 and TRBJ1-1; a possible D gene is TRBD1 (6 bases). V lost 3 bases, J lost 5 bases, and 16 bases lay in between. This CDR3 is built from 15 residues. Germline V CDR1 and CDR2: SEHNR, FQNEAQ (reference sequence). The CDR3 DNA sequence: TGTGCCAGCAGCTTTATCGGGGGCCGAGGGACTGAAGCTTTCTTT. Translated: CASSFIGGRGTEAFF.

This clone was counted a few times. This sample includes further DNA sequences coding for the same CDR3. This chain uses TRBV30 with TRBJ2-6, with TRBD2 as a possible D gene (5 bases). Trimming removed 3 bases from V and 0 bases from J, with 12 bases in between. Germline CDR1 GTSNPN, CDR2 SVGIG (reference sequence). This CDR3 comprises 16 residues. The CDR3 loop reads CAWSPPGVSGANVLTF. CDR3 bases: TGTGCCTGGAGCCCACCCGGGGTCTCTGGGGCCAACGTCCTGACTTTC.

In its sample, this clone was seen once. V is TRBV6-5 and J is TRBJ2-7; the match to TRBD1 covers 8 bases. The CDR3 contains 15 residues. The V segment lost 5 bases and the J segment 5 bases; nucleotides outside the gene matches: 11. CDR1 is MNHEY, CDR2 SVGAGI, per germline. The DNA of the CDR3 is TGTGCCAGCAGTGGAACTGGGACAGGTAGTAACGAGCAGTACTTC. Encoded protein: CASSGTGTGSNEQYF.

The chain uses TRBV2 and TRBJ2-2; a weak D match, TRBD2 (6 bases). Germline V gene data show CDR1 as SNHLY and CDR2 as FYNNEI. CDR3 length: 16 amino acids. Deletions cut 7 bases from V and 5 bases from J, with 20 bases between. CDR3 amino acids: CASMNWASGGTGELFF. The CDR3 DNA is TGTGCCAGCATGAATTGGGCGTCCGGAGGGACCGGGGAGCTGTTTTTT.

In this sample, this clone turned up a few times. The rearrangement uses TRBV28 and TRBJ2-7; 8 bases are shared with TRBD2. CDR1 is MDHEN, CDR2 SYDVKM, per germline. The CDR3 covers 15 residues. The V segment lost 6 bases and the J segment 1 base; nucleotides outside the gene matches: 8. Written as DNA, the CDR3 is TGTGCCAGCAGCCTCAGCGGGAGAGGATCCTACGAGCAGTACTTC. Translating gives CASSLSGRGSYEQYF. Filled out from reference TRBV28 and TRBJ2-7, the complete variable domain reads DVKVTQSSRYLVKRTGEKVFLECVQDMDHENMFWYRQDPGLGLRLIYFSYDVKMKEKGDIPEGYSVSREKKERFSLILESASTNQTSMYLCASSLSGRGSYEQYFGPGTRLTVT.

This clone was seen a handful of times. J is TRBJ1-5 and V is TRBV4-1; D is unresolved. The CDR3 totals 16 residues. Germline V gene data show CDR1 as MGHRA and CDR2 as YSYEKL. V lost 0 bases to trimming and J lost 5 bases, with 14 bases between them. Here the CDR3 DNA reads TGCGCCAGCAGCCAAGAACTGGACCGATGGGATCAGCCCCAGCATTTT. It translates to CASSQELDRWDQPQHF.

This rearrangement joins TRBV4-2 to TRBJ2-1; 13 positions match TRBD2. V lost 4 bases to trimming and J lost 0 bases; unmatched junction nucleotides: 3. The CDR3 is made up of 17 amino acids. Germline V gene sequence: CDR1 LGHNA, CDR2 YNFKEQ. CDR3 sequence (DNA): TGTGCCAGCAGCCTGGGACTAGCGGGAAGCTCCTACAATGAGCAGTTCTTC. Protein sequence: CASSLGLAGSSYNEQFF.

The genes are TRBV2 and TRBJ2-6; D remains ambiguous. V lost 0 bases and J lost 3, with 12 bases in between. The CDR3 is made up of 17 amino acids. Germline V lookup: CDR1 SNHLY, CDR2 FYNNEI. The CDR3 coding sequence is TGTGCCAGCAGTGAAGCGCTTCAGGTAGTTGGGGCCAACGTCCTGACTTTC. It is translated as CASSEALQVVGANVLTF.

This clone came up a few times. This chain links TRBV30 with TRBJ1-2; 9 bases agree with TRBD1. J gave up 6 bases and V 2 bases, and 4 bases lay outside the gene matches. The CDR3 consists of 13 residues. Per germline, CDR1 GTSNPN and CDR2 SVGIG (reference sequence). The CDR3 region is CAWSLRTGDGYTF. In DNA form, the CDR3 reads TGTGCCTGGAGTCTACGGACAGGGGATGGCTACACCTTC.

In its sample, this clone was seen many times. This specimen includes other DNA sequences encoding the same CDR3. J is TRBJ2-5 and V is TRBV29-1; D is unresolved. The CDR3 is made up of 10 amino acids. Looked up from germline, CDR1 is SQVTM and CDR2 is ANQGSEA. V gave up 1 base and J gave up 5 bases, with 2 bases separating them. The CDR3 coding sequence is TGCAGCGTTGAAGGCGAGACCCAGTACTTC. It yields the protein CSVEGETQYF.

The chain combines TRBV7-8 with TRBJ2-2; D remains ambiguous. V dropped 3 bases and J dropped 1 base, with 3 bases sitting between them. This CDR3 region has 13 residues. Germline CDR1 and CDR2: SGHVS and FQNEAQ. CDR3 region: CASSFENTGELFF. CDR3 coding DNA: TGTGCCAGCAGCTTTGAGAACACCGGGGAGCTGTTTTTT.

V gene TRBV4-3 combines with J gene TRBJ2-6; D possibly uses TRBD1 or TRBD2 (6 bases each). Trimming stripped 4 bases from V and 0 bases from J, with 13 bases between. Per germline, CDR1 LGHNA and CDR2 YSLEER. CDR3 length: 17 residues. The CDR3 nucleotides are TGCGCCAGCAGCCGCGGGACACCACGCTCTGGGGCCAACGTCCTGACTTTC. As protein: CASSRGTPRSGANVLTF.

The chain has TRBV20-1 and TRBJ2-4; D is ambiguous. V was clipped by 4 bases and J by 11 bases, with 9 bases between them. Germline assignment: CDR1 DFQATT and CDR2 SNEGSKA (reference sequence). The CDR3 covers 10 residues. The CDR3 region is CSAKGNVQYF. CDR3 DNA sequence: TGCAGTGCTAAAGGGAACGTTCAGTACTTC.

The V and J genes are TRBV18 and TRBJ2-7; no definite D call. In germline, CDR1 is KGHSH, CDR2 LQKENI. Trimming stripped 6 bases from V and 0 bases from J, with 9 bases between. The CDR3 runs 13 residues. The CDR3 reads CASSPTVSYEQYF. The CDR3 DNA reads as TGTGCCAGCTCGCCGACTGTCTCCTACGAGCAGTACTTC. Variable domain in full (rest from reference TRBV18 and TRBJ2-7): NAGVMQNPRHLVRRRGQEARLRCSPMKGHSHVYWYRQLPEEGLKFMVYLQKENIIDESGMPKERFSAEFPKEGPSILRIQQVVRGDSAAYFCASSPTVSYEQYFGPGTRLTVT.

In its sample, this clone was seen a few times. The rearrangement links TRBV29-1 to TRBJ1-1; D gene unclear. The CDR3 sequence is 13 residues long. Germline CDR1 is SQVTM and CDR2 is ANQGSEA. V was clipped by 1 base and J by 9 bases, with 15 bases between them. As DNA, the CDR3 is TGCAGCGTTGAAGGGGCTGGGCGATGGAAAGCTTTCTTT. It encodes CSVEGAGRWKAFF.

In the case of this clone: The same CDR3 is also encoded by other DNA sequences in this sample. This chain joins TRBV7-9 and TRBJ1-1, with D possibly being TRBD1 (5 bases). The CDR3 loop spans 13 amino acids. Looked up from germline, CDR1 is SEHNR and CDR2 is FQNEAQ (reference sequence). V was trimmed by 5 bases and J by 1 base, leaving 8 bases between them. Written as DNA, the CDR3 is TGTGCCAGCAGCCTGCAGGGGAACACTGAAGCTTTCTTT. It translates to CASSLQGNTEAFF.

The chain uses TRBV6-1 and TRBJ1-1, with a possible D match to TRBD1 (6 bases). Germline V gene data show CDR1 as MNHNS and CDR2 as SASEGT. V was shortened by 6 bases and J by 0 bases, with 8 bases between the two germline ends. CDR3 length equals 13 residues. The CDR3: CASRDRLNTEAFF. The DNA for the CDR3 is TGTGCCAGCAGGGACAGATTGAACACTGAAGCTTTCTTT.

The chain recombines TRBV15 with TRBJ2-1; TRBD2 matches at 11 bases. The CDR3 length is 17 residues. CDR1 is LNHNV and CDR2 is YYDKDF in the germline V gene (reference sequence). V was pared by 1 base and J by 4 bases, with 6 bases of the junction left unmatched. The CDR3 coding sequence is TGTGCCACCAGCAGAGTCTTAGGGACTAGCGGATACAATGAGCAGTTCTTC. This codes for CATSRVLGTSGYNEQFF.

This clone was seen only once. The CDR3 DNA follows: TGTGCCAGCAGTTACTCGATTTCCAGCACAGATACGCAGTATTTT. This translates into CASSYSISSTDTQYF. The rearrangement uses TRBV6-5 and TRBJ2-3; D gene unclear. From germline, CDR1 is MNHEY and CDR2 SVGAGI. The CDR3 is 15 residues long. V was pared by 0 bases and J by 0 bases, with 7 bases between.

The V call is TRBV5-1, the J call TRBJ2-6, with D tentatively TRBD1 (7 bases). V lost 3 bases and J 0 bases, leaving 10 bases between the germline ends. The CDR3 has 16 residues. Germline lookup yields CDR1 SGHRS and CDR2 YFSETQ. The CDR3 region has the DNA TGCGCCAGCAGCTGGGGGGACAGCTCTGGGGCCAACGTCCTGACTTTC. Encoded protein: CASSWGDSSGANVLTF.

This chain connects TRBV30 to TRBJ1-5; no definite D call. V gave up 5 bases and J gave up 4 bases, with 9 bases separating them. This CDR3 contains 12 residues. CDR1 is GTSNPN and CDR2 is SVGIG in the germline V gene (reference sequence). The CDR3 spells CAWGLRNQPQHF. DNA of the CDR3: TGTGCCTGGGGGTTACGGAATCAGCCCCAGCATTTT.

This sequence joins TRBV25-1 and TRBJ2-1; TRBD1 matches at 8 bases. The CDR3 runs to 18 residues. Trimming removed 4 bases from V and 4 bases from J; junction bases left unmatched: 15. The germline V gene encodes CDR1 MGHDK and CDR2 SYGVNS. The CDR3 DNA reads as TGTGCCAGCAGTGTAGCCCATTCCGGGACAGGATCTTACAATGAGCAGTTCTTC. Protein: CASSVAHSGTGSYNEQFF.

The V and J genes are TRBV29-1 and TRBJ2-7, with a possible D match to TRBD1 (6 bases). The V end lost 3 bases, the J end lost 5 bases, and 14 bases lay between the germline ends. CDR1 is SQVTM and CDR2 is ANQGSEA in the germline V gene. This CDR3 comprises 13 residues. The CDR3 bases are TGCAGCGTTGAGTCCCCAGGGGACGACGAGCAGTACTTC. Amino acid sequence: CSVESPGDDEQYF.